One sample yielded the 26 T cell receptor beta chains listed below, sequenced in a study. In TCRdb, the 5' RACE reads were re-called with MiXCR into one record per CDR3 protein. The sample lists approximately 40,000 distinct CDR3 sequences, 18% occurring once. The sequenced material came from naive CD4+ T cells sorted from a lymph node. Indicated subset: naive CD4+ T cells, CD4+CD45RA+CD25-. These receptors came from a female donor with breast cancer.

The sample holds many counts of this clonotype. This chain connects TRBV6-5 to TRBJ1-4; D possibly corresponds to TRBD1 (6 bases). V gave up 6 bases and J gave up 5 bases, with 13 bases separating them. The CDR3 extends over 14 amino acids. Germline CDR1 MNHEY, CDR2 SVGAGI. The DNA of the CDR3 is TGTGCCAGCAGCCCCAGGGACACCAATGAAAAACTGTTTTTT. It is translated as CASSPRDTNEKLFF.

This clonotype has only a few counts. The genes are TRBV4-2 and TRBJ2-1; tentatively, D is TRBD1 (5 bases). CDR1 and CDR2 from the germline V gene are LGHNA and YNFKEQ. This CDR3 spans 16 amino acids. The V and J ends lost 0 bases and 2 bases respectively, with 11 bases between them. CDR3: CASSQEGRLPYNEQFF. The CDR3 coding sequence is TGTGCCAGCAGCCAAGAGGGGCGTCTACCCTACAATGAGCAGTTCTTC.

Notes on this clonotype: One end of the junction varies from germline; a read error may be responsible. CDR3 DNA: TGTGCCAGCAGGATCGATTATAATTCACCACTCCACTTT. The encoded protein is CASRIDYNSPLHF. The chain has TRBV2 and TRBJ1-6; D unclear. The CDR3 spans 13 residues. Germline V gene sequence: CDR1 SNHLY, CDR2 FYNNEI.

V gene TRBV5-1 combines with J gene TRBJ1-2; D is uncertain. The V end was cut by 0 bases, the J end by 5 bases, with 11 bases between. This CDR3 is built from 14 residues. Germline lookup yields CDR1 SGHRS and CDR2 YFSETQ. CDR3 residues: CASSLGEGPYGYTF. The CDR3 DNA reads TGCGCCAGCAGCTTGGGGGAAGGTCCATATGGCTACACCTTC. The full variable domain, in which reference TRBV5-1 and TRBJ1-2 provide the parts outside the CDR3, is KAGVTQTPRYLIKTRGQQVTLSCSPISGHRSVSWYQQTPGQGLQFLFEYFSETQRNKGNFPGRFSGRQFSNSRSEMNVSTLELGDSALYLCASSLGEGPYGYTFGSGTRLTVV.

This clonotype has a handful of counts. CDR3 DNA sequence: TGCGCCAGCAGCCAAACGTTCGGGACAGGGGTAATCGGCTACACCTTC. This codes for CASSQTFGTGVIGYTF. V is TRBV4-3 and J is TRBJ1-2, with 10 bases matching TRBD1. CDR1 and CDR2 (germline): LGHNA, YSLEER. The CDR3 extends over 16 amino acids. V was pared by 2 bases and J by 8 bases, with 11 bases of the junction left unmatched.

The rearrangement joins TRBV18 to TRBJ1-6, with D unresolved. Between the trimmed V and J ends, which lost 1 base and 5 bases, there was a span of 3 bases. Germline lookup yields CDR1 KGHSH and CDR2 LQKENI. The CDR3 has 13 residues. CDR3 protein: CASSPHDNSPLHF. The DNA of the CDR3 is TGTGCCAGCTCACCACATGATAATTCACCCCTCCACTTT.

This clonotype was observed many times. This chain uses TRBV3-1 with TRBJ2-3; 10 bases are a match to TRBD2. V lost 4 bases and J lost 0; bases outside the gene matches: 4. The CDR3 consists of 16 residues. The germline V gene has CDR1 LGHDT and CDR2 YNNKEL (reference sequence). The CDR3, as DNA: TGTGCCAGCAGCCCGGGGACTAGCGACAGCACAGATACGCAGTATTTT. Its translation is CASSPGTSDSTDTQYF.

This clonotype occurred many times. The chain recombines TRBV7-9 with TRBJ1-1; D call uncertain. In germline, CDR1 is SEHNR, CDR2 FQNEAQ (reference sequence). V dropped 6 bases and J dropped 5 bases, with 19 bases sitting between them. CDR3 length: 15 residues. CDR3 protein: CASRPRQMLGTEAFF. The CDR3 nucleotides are TGTGCCAGCAGACCTCGGCAGATGTTGGGAACTGAAGCTTTCTTT.

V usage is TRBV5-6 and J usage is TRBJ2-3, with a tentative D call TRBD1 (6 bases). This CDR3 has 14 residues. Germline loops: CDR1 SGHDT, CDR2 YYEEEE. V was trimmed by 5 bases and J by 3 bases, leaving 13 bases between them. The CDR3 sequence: CASSFRGGTDTQYF. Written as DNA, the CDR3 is TGTGCCAGCAGTTTCAGGGGCGGAACAGATACGCAGTATTTT.

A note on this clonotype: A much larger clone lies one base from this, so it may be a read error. The chain's CDR3 is CASGRSLASGDNEQFF. The CDR3, as DNA: TGCGCCAGCGGTCGTTCTCTAGCATCCGGGGACAATGAGCAGTTCTTC. The genes are TRBV5-1 and TRBJ2-1; D is possibly TRBD2 (5 bases). Germline CDR1 SGHRS, CDR2 YFSETQ. Trimming cost V 7 bases and J 5 bases, with 22 bases left between them. The CDR3 runs 16 residues.

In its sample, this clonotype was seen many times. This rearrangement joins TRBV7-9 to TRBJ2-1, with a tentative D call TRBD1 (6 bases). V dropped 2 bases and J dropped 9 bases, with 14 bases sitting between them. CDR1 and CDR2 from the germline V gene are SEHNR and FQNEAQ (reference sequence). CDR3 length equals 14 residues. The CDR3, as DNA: TGTGCCAGCAGCTTATCGGTGGGGGCGCGTGAGCAGTTCTTC. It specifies CASSLSVGAREQFF. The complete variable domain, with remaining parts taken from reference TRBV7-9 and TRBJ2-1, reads DTGVSQNPRHKITKRGQNVTFRCDPISEHNRLYWYRQTLGQGPEFLTYFQNEAQLEKSRLLSDRFSAERPKGSFSTLEIQRTEQGDSAMYLCASSLSVGAREQFFGPGTRLTVL.

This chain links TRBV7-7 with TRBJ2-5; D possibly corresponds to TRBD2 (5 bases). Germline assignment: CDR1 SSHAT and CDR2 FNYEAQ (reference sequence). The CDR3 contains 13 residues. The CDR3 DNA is TGTTCTAGCAGTTCGACCCTACAAGAGACCCAGTACTTC. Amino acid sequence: CSSSSTLQETQYF.

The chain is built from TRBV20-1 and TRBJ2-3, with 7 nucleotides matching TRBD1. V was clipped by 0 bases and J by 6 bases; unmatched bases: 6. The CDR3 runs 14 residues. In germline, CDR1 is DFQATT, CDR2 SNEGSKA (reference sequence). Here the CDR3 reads CSARERTGADTQYF. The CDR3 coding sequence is TGCAGTGCTAGAGAAAGGACAGGAGCGGATACGCAGTATTTT.

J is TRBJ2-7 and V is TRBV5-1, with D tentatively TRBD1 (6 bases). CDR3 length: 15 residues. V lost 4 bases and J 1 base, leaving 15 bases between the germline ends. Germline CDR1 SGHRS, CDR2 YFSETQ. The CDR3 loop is CASSPRIGQSYEQYF. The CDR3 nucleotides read TGCGCCAGCAGCCCCCGGATCGGACAGTCCTACGAGCAGTACTTC.

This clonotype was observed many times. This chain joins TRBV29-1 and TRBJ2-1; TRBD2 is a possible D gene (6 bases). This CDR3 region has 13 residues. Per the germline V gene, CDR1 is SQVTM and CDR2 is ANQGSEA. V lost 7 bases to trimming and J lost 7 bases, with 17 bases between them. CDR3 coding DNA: TGCAGCGCCTCCCGGGACTCCGATAATGAGCAGTTCTTC. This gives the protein CSASRDSDNEQFF.

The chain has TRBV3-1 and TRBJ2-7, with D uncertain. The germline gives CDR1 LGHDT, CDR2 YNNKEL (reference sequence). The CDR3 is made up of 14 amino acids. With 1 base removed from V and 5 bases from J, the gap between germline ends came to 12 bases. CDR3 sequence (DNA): TGTGCCAGCAGCCAAGGACTGGGTGGGGACGAGCAGTACTTC. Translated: CASSQGLGGDEQYF.

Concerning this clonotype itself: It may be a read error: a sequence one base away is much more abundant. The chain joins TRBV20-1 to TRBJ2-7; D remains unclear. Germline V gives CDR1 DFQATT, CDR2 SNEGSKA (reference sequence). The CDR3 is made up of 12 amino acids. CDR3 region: CRARPHSYEQYF. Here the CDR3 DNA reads TGCAGGGCTAGACCCCACTCCTACGAGCAGTACTTC.

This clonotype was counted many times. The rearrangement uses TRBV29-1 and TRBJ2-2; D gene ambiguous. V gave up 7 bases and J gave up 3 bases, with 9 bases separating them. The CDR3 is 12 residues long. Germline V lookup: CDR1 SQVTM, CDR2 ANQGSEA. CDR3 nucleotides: TGCAGCGGGCTCTCCTACACCGGGGAGCTGTTTTTT. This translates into CSGLSYTGELFF.

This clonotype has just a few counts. As DNA, the CDR3 is TGTGCCAGCAGCTCCGGACTAGCGGGACAGGGTGAGCAGTTCTTC. It codes for CASSSGLAGQGEQFF. The chain recombines TRBV6-5 with TRBJ2-1; 12 bases agree with TRBD2. CDR1 MNHEY and CDR2 SVGAGI come from the germline V gene. With V trimmed by 6 bases and J by 9 bases, 9 bases remained unmatched. There are 15 residues in the CDR3.

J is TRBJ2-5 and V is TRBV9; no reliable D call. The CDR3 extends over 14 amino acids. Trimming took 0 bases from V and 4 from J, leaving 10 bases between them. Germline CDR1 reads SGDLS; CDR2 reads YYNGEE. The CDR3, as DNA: TGTGCCAGCAGCGTAGGGCAACAATCAGAGACCCAGTACTTC. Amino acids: CASSVGQQSETQYF.

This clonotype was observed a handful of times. CDR3 residues: CSAQAGDAYNEQFF. CDR3 DNA sequence: TGCAGTGCCCAAGCGGGAGACGCCTACAATGAGCAGTTCTTC. The chain combines TRBV20-1 with TRBJ2-1; 8 nucleotides agree with TRBD2. The CDR3 spans 14 residues. From germline, CDR1 is DFQATT and CDR2 SNEGSKA (reference sequence). Unmatched junction bases numbered 6, after V lost 6 bases and J lost 2 bases.

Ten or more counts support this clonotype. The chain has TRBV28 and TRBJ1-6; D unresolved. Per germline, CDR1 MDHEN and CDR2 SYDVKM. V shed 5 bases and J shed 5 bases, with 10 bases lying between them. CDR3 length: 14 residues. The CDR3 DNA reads TGTGCCAGCAGTACAAACATCCATAATTCACCCCTCCACTTT. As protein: CASSTNIHNSPLHF.

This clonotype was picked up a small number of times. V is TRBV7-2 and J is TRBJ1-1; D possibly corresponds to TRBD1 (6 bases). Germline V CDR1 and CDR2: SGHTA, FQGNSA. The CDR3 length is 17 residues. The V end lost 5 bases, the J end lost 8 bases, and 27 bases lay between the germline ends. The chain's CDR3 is CASSIRRGGASRIEAFF. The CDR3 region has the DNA TGTGCCAGCAGCATACGGAGGGGGGGGGCCTCCCGGATAGAAGCTTTCTTT.

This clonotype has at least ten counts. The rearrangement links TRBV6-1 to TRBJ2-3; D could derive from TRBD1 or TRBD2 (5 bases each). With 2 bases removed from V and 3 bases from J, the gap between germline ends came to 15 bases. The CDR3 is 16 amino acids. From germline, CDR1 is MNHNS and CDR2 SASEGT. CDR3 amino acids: CASSESGRSWTDTQYF. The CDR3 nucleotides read TGTGCCAGCAGTGAATCGGGGCGAAGTTGGACAGATACGCAGTATTTT.

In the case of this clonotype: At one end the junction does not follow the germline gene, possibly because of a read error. CDR3 in amino acids: CASSPETSGRTDTQYF. In nucleotides, the CDR3 is TGTGCCAGCAGCCCAGAGACTAGCGGCCGCACAGACACGCAGTATTTT. V is TRBV3-1 and J is TRBJ2-3; 9 nucleotides agree with TRBD2. CDR1 and CDR2 (germline): LGHDT, YNNKEL (reference sequence). The CDR3 extends over 16 amino acids.

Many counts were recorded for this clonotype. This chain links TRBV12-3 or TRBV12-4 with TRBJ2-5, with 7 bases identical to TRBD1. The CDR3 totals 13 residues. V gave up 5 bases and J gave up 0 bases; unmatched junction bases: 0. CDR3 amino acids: CASSTGDQETQYF. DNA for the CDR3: TGTGCCAGCAGTACAGGGGACCAAGAGACCCAGTACTTC.